The TCR beta chain described here comes from a study of shared clonotypes between healthy human individuals. General study results and limits: A handful of donors had roughly 5% of their naive CD4 clonotypes in common.

As for this clone: Its antigen remains unidentified. The sample holds other DNA sequences that translate to the same CDR3.

Naive CD8 cells were CD45RO-negative, positively selected for CCR7, excluding terminally differentiated effector memory CD45RA+ cells. The repertoire was sequenced with immunoSEQ multiplex PCR; TCRdb's copy has only in-frame clones and lacks some. Seen here are about 2.1 million clones, 93% observed once, and the top ten hold approximately 1.7%. CDR1 is SGHRS, CDR2 YFSETQ, per germline. Trimming cost V 4 bases and J 4 bases; bases outside gene matches: 5. The CDR3 contains 14 residues. This sequence joins TRBV5-1 and TRBJ2-7; 10 positions match TRBD2. This TCR derives from a man aged 18 to 29 in good health. Some clones in this sample may be carry-over from other donors' samples. Input material: naive CD8+ T cells from PBMCs. For the CDR3, the DNA is TGCGCCAGCAGCCCCAGGACTAGCGGATACGAGCAGTACTTC. It codes for CASSPRTSGYEQYF.